The clone carrying this TCR beta chain was picked up many times. Its antigen is unidentified. This entry belongs to a study of T cells in Graves' hyperthyroidism and ophthalmopathy. Study at large: Pretreatment peripheral blood was obtained at initial diagnosis. The study's findings and limits: Model output signaled ophthalmopathy a median 6.5 months ahead of onset.

Amplification of TCR beta CDR3 regions was performed using RNA transcripts as template. With the HTBI primer set, the TCR CDR3 went through a first round of RT-PCR. TCRdb recomputed calls from the multiplex PCR reads with MiXCR, one row per CDR3 protein. The data show 350,000 to 450,000 distinct CDR3 sequences, roughly 15% seen once. The blood sample dates from first hyperthyroidism diagnosis, preceding any ophthalmopathy symptoms. Using around 10 ml of fresh peripheral blood, PBMCs were prepared. V lost 1 base, J lost 2 bases, and 9 bases lay in between. The germline CDR1 and CDR2 sequences are SGHTA and FQGNSA. CDR3 length equals 15 residues.

Sequencing input: blood. The chain couples TRBV7-2 to TRBJ2-1; no firm D call. This TCR came from a woman in her 30s with Graves' hyperthyroidism that later progressed to Graves' ophthalmopathy. This CDR3 reads CASSLDQDPYNEQFF. The CDR3 DNA reads TGTGCCAGCAGCTTAGATCAGGATCCCTACAATGAGCAGTTCTTC.